Presented here are 30 T cell receptor beta chains from one specimen sequenced in a study of T cells in Graves' hyperthyroidism and ophthalmopathy. Amplification of TCR beta CDR3 regions used RNA as the template. The TCR CDR3 was amplified in a first-round RT-PCR using the HTBI primer set. TCRdb independently ran MiXCR on the multiplex PCR reads; one entry per CDR3 protein. The table has around 350,000 distinct CDR3 sequences, about 20% seen once. The specimen was blood. The receptors shown here come from a woman between 18 and 30 years old with Graves' hyperthyroidism.

V is TRBV5-1 and J is TRBJ2-2, with TRBD2 matching over 7 bases. The V and J ends lost 4 bases and 6 bases, in that order; junction bases with no gene match: 9. The CDR3 is 15 amino acids. From germline, CDR1 is SGHRS and CDR2 YFSETQ. The CDR3 coding sequence is TGCGCCAGCAGCCCCGACAGCCGGGGGGCCGGGGAGCTGTTTTTT. Its translation is CASSPDSRGAGELFF.

This clonotype was seen repeatedly, ten times or more. V usage is TRBV27 and J usage is TRBJ1-6; tentative D call: TRBD1 (5 bases). Per the germline V gene, CDR1 is MNHEY and CDR2 is SMNVEV (reference sequence). CDR3 length: 13 residues. V lost 8 bases and J lost 7, with 12 bases in between. CDR3 in amino acids: CASPYAGNSPLHF. As DNA, the CDR3 is TGTGCCAGCCCCTACGCAGGGAATTCACCCCTCCACTTT.

This clonotype was counted many times. This chain connects TRBV5-1 to TRBJ1-1; D ambiguous. The V end was cut by 0 bases, the J end by 3 bases, with 0 bases between. The CDR3 length is 11 residues. CDR1 is SGHRS and CDR2 is YFSETQ in the germline V gene. The CDR3 DNA sequence: TGCGCCAGCAGCTTGGACACTGAAGCTTTCTTT. This gives the protein CASSLDTEAFF.

The V gene is TRBV7-6, the J gene TRBJ1-1; D gene ambiguous. This CDR3 has 13 amino acids. Trimming stripped 2 bases from V and 5 bases from J, with 9 bases between. Germline CDR1 and CDR2: SGHVS and FNYEAQ. This CDR3 reads CASSLSELTEAFF. The CDR3 region has the DNA TGTGCCAGCAGCTTAAGTGAATTGACTGAAGCTTTCTTT.

This clonotype was seen at least ten times. V gene TRBV30 combines with J gene TRBJ1-2; the D is unclear. CDR1 GTSNPN and CDR2 SVGIG come from the germline V gene (reference sequence). The V and J ends lost 3 bases and 2 bases respectively, with 13 bases between them. This CDR3 is 14 amino acids long. CDR3 amino acids: CAWSVPYGNYGYTF. The CDR3, as DNA: TGTGCCTGGAGCGTACCCTATGGGAACTATGGCTACACCTTC.

This clonotype was counted at least ten times. The V and J genes are TRBV6-5 and TRBJ1-2; D not certain. The V and J ends lost 9 bases and 4 bases respectively, with 15 bases between them. Germline V gene data show CDR1 as MNHEY and CDR2 as SVGAGI. The CDR3 contains 13 residues. As DNA, the CDR3 is TGTGCCAGTAAGGGTGAGAACATCTATGGCTACACCTTC. Translated: CASKGENIYGYTF.

This clonotype was seen many times. The V gene is TRBV2, the J gene TRBJ1-1; D gene ambiguous. There are 14 residues in the CDR3. Germline V gene data show CDR1 as SNHLY and CDR2 as FYNNEI. V was cut by 6 bases and J by 0 bases, with 11 bases left in between. The CDR3 region is CASSTLQMNTEAFF. The CDR3 nucleotides are TGTGCCAGCAGCACCTTACAAATGAACACTGAAGCTTTCTTT. Supplemented by reference TRBV2 and TRBJ1-1, the full variable domain reads EPEVTQTPSHQVTQMGQEVILRCVPISNHLYFYWYRQILGQKVEFLVSFYNNEISEKSEIFDDQFSVERPDGSNFTLKIRSTKLEDSAMYFCASSTLQMNTEAFFGQGTRLTVV.

This clonotype was seen repeatedly, ten times or more. The chain carries TRBV6-1 and TRBJ2-7; 10 bases line up with TRBD1. The CDR3 has 14 amino acids. V was pared by 6 bases and J by 2 bases, with 4 bases of the junction left unmatched. Per germline, CDR1 MNHNS and CDR2 SASEGT. CDR3 sequence (DNA): TGTGCCAGCAGAACCGGGACAGGGGCCTACGAGCAGTACTTC. Translation gives CASRTGTGAYEQYF.

This clonotype was found a few times. The chain couples TRBV2 to TRBJ1-1; 7 bases are a match to TRBD1. The germline gives CDR1 SNHLY, CDR2 FYNNEI. The CDR3 spans 14 residues. J gave up 5 bases and V 5 bases, and 8 bases lay outside the gene matches. The CDR3, as DNA: TGTGCCAGCAGTAATCCCAGGGGGTCAACTGAAGCTTTCTTT. Translated: CASSNPRGSTEAFF.

This clonotype was detected many times. The chain employs TRBV28 and TRBJ1-1; D might be TRBD1 (5 bases). Germline V gene sequence: CDR1 MDHEN, CDR2 SYDVKM. This CDR3 has 15 amino acids. Trimming took off 6 bases at V and 2 bases at J, with 16 bases between the two ends. CDR3 residues: CASRPWGRANTEAFF. CDR3 bases: TGTGCCAGCAGACCCTGGGGCAGAGCCAACACTGAAGCTTTCTTT.

Details on this clonotype: This may stem from a read error, because a much larger clone lies one nucleotide away. The genes are TRBV28 and TRBJ2-2; possibly TRBD2 for D (5 bases). V was clipped by 6 bases and J by 6 bases, with 11 bases between them. CDR1 is MDHEN, CDR2 SYDVKM, per germline. The CDR3 length is 13 residues. CDR3 DNA: TGTGCCAGCAGCTACGGCGGGCCCGGGGAGCTGTTTTTT. Protein: CASSYGGPGELFF.

V gene TRBV6-1 combines with J gene TRBJ2-3; TRBD2 agrees at 12 bases. The CDR3 is 16 residues long. Germline lookup yields CDR1 MNHNS and CDR2 SASEGT. V gave up 4 bases and J gave up 5 bases; unmatched junction bases: 7. The CDR3 here is CASSGRLAGAVDTQYF. The CDR3 DNA reads TGTGCCAGCAGTGGCCGACTAGCGGGAGCTGTAGATACGCAGTATTTT.

This clonotype was seen many times. V gene TRBV29-1 combines with J gene TRBJ1-2; D is possibly TRBD1 (5 bases). V lost 0 bases, J lost 4 bases, and 6 bases lay in between. CDR1 and CDR2 from the germline V gene are SQVTM and ANQGSEA. The CDR3 has 12 residues. The CDR3, as DNA: TGCAGCGTTGAAGACAGGGCCTATGGCTACACCTTC. Amino acids: CSVEDRAYGYTF.

V usage is TRBV6-2 or TRBV6-3 and J usage is TRBJ2-5; TRBD2 matches 7 bases. The germline gives CDR1 MNHEY, CDR2 SVGEGT. The CDR3 length is 14 residues. V was clipped by 0 bases and J by 5 bases; unmatched bases: 3. This CDR3 reads CASSYSILAETQYF. DNA of the CDR3: TGTGCCAGCAGTTACTCGATACTAGCGGAGACCCAGTACTTC.

The V and J genes are TRBV11-2 and TRBJ1-1; no clear D. The CDR3 is made up of 13 amino acids. Germline V gene data show CDR1 as SGHAT and CDR2 as FQNNGV. V lost 0 bases and J lost 5, with 7 bases in between. CDR3 in DNA: TGTGCCAGCAGCTTAGAGACTAGGACTGAAGCTTTCTTT. Its protein product is CASSLETRTEAFF.

This clonotype was counted ten times or more. This chain uses TRBV6-1 with TRBJ1-1; D is uncertain. Germline assignment: CDR1 MNHNS and CDR2 SASEGT. This CDR3 contains 14 residues. Trimming removed 6 bases from V and 3 bases from J, with 14 bases in between. The CDR3: CASSAGPGDTEAFF. In nucleotides, the CDR3 is TGTGCCAGCAGCGCCGGACCGGGAGACACTGAAGCTTTCTTT.

The chain joins TRBV11-1 to TRBJ2-7; 8 bases align to TRBD2. Unmatched junction bases numbered 5, after V lost 5 bases and J lost 2 bases. Germline V gene data show CDR1 as SGHAT and CDR2 as FQDESV (reference sequence). The length of the CDR3 is 14 residues. Here the CDR3 reads CASSPQRGPYEQYF. The CDR3 DNA is TGTGCCAGCAGCCCGCAGCGGGGGCCCTACGAGCAGTACTTC. The full variable domain, with the rest looked up from reference TRBV11-1 and TRBJ2-7, is EAEVAQSPRYKITEKSQAVAFWCDPISGHATLYWYRQILGQGPELLVQFQDESVVDDSQLPKDRFSAERLKGVDSTLKIQPAELGDSAMYLCASSPQRGPYEQYFGPGTRLTVT.

This clonotype was counted a few times. The chain combines TRBV18 with TRBJ1-1; possibly TRBD1 for D (5 bases). The CDR3 has 13 amino acids. Germline loops: CDR1 KGHSH, CDR2 LQKENI. V was cut by 3 bases and J by 5 bases, with 10 bases left in between. This chain's CDR3 is CASSPFGGTEAFF. The CDR3, as DNA: TGTGCCAGCTCACCCTTCGGGGGAACTGAAGCTTTCTTT.

This clonotype was counted ten times or more. The chain uses TRBV12-3 or TRBV12-4 and TRBJ1-2; D is perhaps TRBD1 (5 bases). Trimming removed 4 bases at V and 8 bases at J, with 11 bases between. CDR3 length: 12 residues. In DNA, the CDR3 is TGTGCCAGCAGTTCCCGGGGGTACGGCTACACCTTC. Translation gives CASSSRGYGYTF.

This clonotype was picked up many times. As DNA, the CDR3 is TGTGCCAGCAGTGAAAATCGAGAGGGCTACACCTTC. As protein: CASSENREGYTF. J is TRBJ1-2 and V is TRBV6-1, with no clear D. Germline-derived CDR1 and CDR2 are MNHNS and SASEGT. This CDR3 contains 12 residues. Trimming took off 2 bases at V and 8 bases at J, with 9 bases between the two ends.

This clonotype was counted at least ten times. This rearrangement joins TRBV10-2 to TRBJ2-2; D is uncertain. Deletions cut 1 base from V and 3 bases from J, with 3 bases between. The CDR3 is made up of 13 amino acids. CDR1 is WSHSY, CDR2 SAAADI, per germline. The CDR3 here is CASSEWDTGELFF. The CDR3 region has the DNA TGCGCCAGCAGTGAGTGGGACACCGGGGAGCTGTTTTTT.

This clonotype was observed many times. The rearrangement links TRBV12-3 or TRBV12-4 to TRBJ1-5, with unresolved D. Trimming took off 6 bases at V and 7 bases at J, with 16 bases between the two ends. The CDR3 loop spans 14 amino acids. This CDR3 reads CASRLGQDGQPQHF. The CDR3, as DNA: TGTGCCAGCAGACTCGGGCAGGACGGGCAGCCCCAGCATTTT.

This clonotype was observed many times. This chain connects TRBV12-3 or TRBV12-4 to TRBJ1-1; maybe TRBD1 (5 bases). CDR3 length equals 14 residues. The V end lost 5 bases, the J end lost 4 bases, and 14 bases lay between the germline ends. CDR3: CASSLSSGGTEAFF. The DNA for the CDR3 is TGTGCCAGCAGTCTCTCCTCTGGGGGCACTGAAGCTTTCTTT.

This clonotype came up a few times. This chain connects TRBV30 to TRBJ1-6; D is undetermined. Looked up from germline, CDR1 is GTSNPN and CDR2 is SVGIG (reference sequence). Trimming pared 0 bases from V and 7 bases from J, leaving 7 bases between. This CDR3 spans 13 amino acids. The CDR3 DNA is TGTGCCTGGAGTGTCGGACCAAATTCACCCCTCCACTTT. This encodes CAWSVGPNSPLHF. The variable domain in full, with the rest retrieved from reference TRBV30 and TRBJ1-6, is SQTIHQWPATLVQPVGSPLSLECTVEGTSNPNLYWYRQAAGRGLQLLFYSVGIGQISSEVPQNLSASRPQDRQFILSSKKLLLSDSGFYLCAWSVGPNSPLHFGNGTRLTVT.

This clonotype has only a few counts. CDR3 sequence: CASSTGVQNIQYF. CDR3 bases: TGCGCCAGCTCTACAGGGGTCCAAAACATTCAGTACTTC. The chain has TRBV5-1 and TRBJ2-4; 7 bases agree with TRBD1. The CDR3 spans 13 residues. Per the germline V gene, CDR1 is SGHRS and CDR2 is YFSETQ. The junction had 6 bases not matched to a gene; V was cut back by 7 bases and J by 5 bases.

This clonotype occurred many times. DNA of the CDR3: TGCGCCAGCAGCCCGACCCGATCAATACAGGGAAATAGGATATACACTGAAGCTTTCTTT. Encoded protein: CASSPTRSIQGNRIYTEAFF. The chain links TRBV5-1 to TRBJ1-1, with a weak D call TRBD1 (6 bases). Trimming took off 4 bases at V and 3 bases at J, with 31 bases between the two ends. The CDR3 contains 20 residues. The germline gives CDR1 SGHRS, CDR2 YFSETQ. Combining the CDR3 with reference TRBV5-1 and TRBJ1-1 gives the whole variable domain KAGVTQTPRYLIKTRGQQVTLSCSPISGHRSVSWYQQTPGQGLQFLFEYFSETQRNKGNFPGRFSGRQFSNSRSEMNVSTLELGDSALYLCASSPTRSIQGNRIYTEAFFGQGTRLTVV.

Ten or more counts support this clonotype. This chain connects TRBV4-1 to TRBJ1-5; no reliable D call. The CDR3 has 14 residues. Germline CDR1 and CDR2: MGHRA and YSYEKL. V was cut by 1 base and J by 4 bases, with 8 bases left in between. This CDR3 reads CASSQVMQNQPQHF. For the CDR3, the DNA is TGCGCCAGCAGCCAAGTAATGCAAAATCAGCCCCAGCATTTT.

The sample holds many counts of this clonotype. The rearrangement links TRBV6-1 to TRBJ2-2, with D perhaps being TRBD1 or TRBD2 (6 bases each). Germline V gene lookup returns CDR1 MNHNS and CDR2 SASEGT. The CDR3 extends over 16 amino acids. The V and J ends lost 2 bases and 5 bases respectively, with 15 bases between them. The CDR3 nucleotides read TGTGCCAGCAGTGAATTGGTTGGAGGGGGTACCGGGGAGCTGTTTTTT. Protein sequence: CASSELVGGGTGELFF.

The chain employs TRBV25-1 and TRBJ2-2, with D perhaps matching TRBD1 or TRBD2 (7 bases each). V dropped 6 bases and J dropped 7 bases, with 15 bases sitting between them. Germline loops: CDR1 MGHDK, CDR2 SYGVNS. The CDR3 has 14 residues. As DNA, the CDR3 is TGTGCCAGCAGGAAAACAGGGGAGGGCGGGGAGCTGTTTTTT. This gives the protein CASRKTGEGGELFF.

This clonotype was counted many times. The chain combines TRBV2 with TRBJ1-1; D uncertain. CDR1 and CDR2 from the germline V gene are SNHLY and FYNNEI. V was pared by 2 bases and J by 0 bases, with 7 bases between. The CDR3 is made up of 14 amino acids. CDR3 in amino acids: CASSERRLNTEAFF. CDR3 bases: TGTGCCAGCAGTGAACGGCGGTTGAACACTGAAGCTTTCTTT.